The clone carrying this TCR beta chain has only one observation. This record belongs to a study of blood T cell repertoires in COVID-19. Only in-frame clones appear in the TCRdb table, and some are missing; sequencing was by immunoSEQ multiplex PCR. The sample records hundreds of thousands of clones, around 90% being singletons. The germline CDR1 and CDR2 sequences are SNHLY and FYNNEI. The CDR3 sequence is 14 residues long. V lost 8 bases to trimming and J lost 7 bases; unmatched junction nucleotides: 11. V and J are TRBV2 and TRBJ1-2; 9 nucleotides agree with TRBD1. The sample was peripheral blood. This TCR derives from a human donor in a cohort sampled during active COVID-19. The CDR3 DNA is TGTGCCAGCTCTTTTAGGGGGACAGGGTCTGGCTACACCTTC. This translates into CASSFRGTGSGYTF. The whole variable domain, remainder taken from reference TRBV2 and TRBJ1-2, is EPEVTQTPSHQVTQMGQEVILRCVPISNHLYFYWYRQILGQKVEFLVSFYNNEISEKSEIFDDQFSVERPDGSNFTLKIRSTKLEDSAMYFCASSFRGTGSGYTFGSGTRLTVV.